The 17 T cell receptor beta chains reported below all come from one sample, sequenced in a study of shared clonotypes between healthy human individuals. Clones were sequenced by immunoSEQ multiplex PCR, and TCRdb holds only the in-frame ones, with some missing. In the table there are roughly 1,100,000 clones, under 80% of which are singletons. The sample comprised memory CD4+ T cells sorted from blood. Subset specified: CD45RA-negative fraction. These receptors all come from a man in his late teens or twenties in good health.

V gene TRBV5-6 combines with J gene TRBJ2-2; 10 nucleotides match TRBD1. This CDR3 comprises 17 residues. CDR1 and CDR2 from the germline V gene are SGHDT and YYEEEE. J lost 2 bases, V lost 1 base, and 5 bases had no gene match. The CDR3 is CASSLRRQGANTGELFF. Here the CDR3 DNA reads TGTGCCAGCAGCTTGAGAAGACAGGGGGCTAACACCGGGGAGCTGTTTTTT.

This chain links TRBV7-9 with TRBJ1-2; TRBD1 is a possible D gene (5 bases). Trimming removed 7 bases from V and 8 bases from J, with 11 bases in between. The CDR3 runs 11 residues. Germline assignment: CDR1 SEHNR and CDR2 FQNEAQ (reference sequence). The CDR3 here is CASNERGGYTF. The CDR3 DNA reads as TGTGCCAGCAACGAGCGGGGGGGCTACACCTTC.

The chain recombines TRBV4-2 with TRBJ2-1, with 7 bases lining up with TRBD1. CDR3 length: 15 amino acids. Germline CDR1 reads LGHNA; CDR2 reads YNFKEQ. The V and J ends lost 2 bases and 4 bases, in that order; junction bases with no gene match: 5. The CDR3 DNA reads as TGTGCCAGCAGCCAACGGGACAGTCTATACAATGAGCAGTTCTTC. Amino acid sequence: CASSQRDSLYNEQFF.

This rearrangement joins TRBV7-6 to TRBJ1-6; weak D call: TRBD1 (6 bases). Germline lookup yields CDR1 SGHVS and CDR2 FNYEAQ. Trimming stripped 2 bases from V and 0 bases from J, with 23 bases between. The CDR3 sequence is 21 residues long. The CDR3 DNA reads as TGTGCCAGCAGCTTACGCCCTATGGCCTCGGACAGCTACTCCTATAATTCACCCCTCCACTTT. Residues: CASSLRPMASDSYSYNSPLHF.

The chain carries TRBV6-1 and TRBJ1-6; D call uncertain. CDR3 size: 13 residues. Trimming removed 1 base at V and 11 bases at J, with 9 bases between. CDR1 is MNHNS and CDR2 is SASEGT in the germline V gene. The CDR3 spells CASSEGRDTPLHF. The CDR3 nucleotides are TGTGCCAGCAGTGAAGGGCGGGATACACCCCTCCACTTT.

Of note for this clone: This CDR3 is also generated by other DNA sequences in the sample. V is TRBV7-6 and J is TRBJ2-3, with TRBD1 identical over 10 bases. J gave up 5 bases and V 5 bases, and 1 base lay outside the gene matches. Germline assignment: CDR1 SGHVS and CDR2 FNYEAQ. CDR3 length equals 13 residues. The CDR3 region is CASSRDRGDTQYF. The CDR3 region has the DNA TGTGCCAGCAGCCGGGACAGGGGAGATACGCAGTATTTT.

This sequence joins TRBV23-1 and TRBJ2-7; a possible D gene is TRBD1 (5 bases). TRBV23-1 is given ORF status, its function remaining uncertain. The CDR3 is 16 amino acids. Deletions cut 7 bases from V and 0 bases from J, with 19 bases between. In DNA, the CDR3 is TGCGCCAGCACCTCACTCTGGACACCCCCCTCCTACGAGCAGTACTTC. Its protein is CASTSLWTPPSYEQYF.

CDR3 region: CASSLRLEANEQFF. For the CDR3, the DNA is TGCGCCAGCAGCCTCAGACTAGAGGCGAATGAGCAGTTCTTC. The J gene is TRBJ2-1, the V gene TRBV5-1; D perhaps matches TRBD2 (6 bases). The CDR3 is 14 amino acids. Between the trimmed V and J ends, which lost 4 bases and 7 bases, there was a span of 15 bases. The germline V gene encodes CDR1 SGHRS and CDR2 YFSETQ. The whole variable domain, remainder taken from reference TRBV5-1 and TRBJ2-1, is KAGVTQTPRYLIKTRGQQVTLSCSPISGHRSVSWYQQTPGQGLQFLFEYFSETQRNKGNFPGRFSGRQFSNSRSEMNVSTLELGDSALYLCASSLRLEANEQFFGPGTRLTVL.

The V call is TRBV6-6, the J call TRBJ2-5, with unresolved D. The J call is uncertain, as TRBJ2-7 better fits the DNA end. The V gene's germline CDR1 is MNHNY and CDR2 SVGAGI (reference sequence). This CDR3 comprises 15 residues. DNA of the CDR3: TGTGCCAGCAGTTACTCCCGTCCTGATTACTACGAGCAGTACTTC. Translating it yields CASSYSRPDYYEQYF.

The CDR3 reads CATYKRQGTSYEQYF. CDR3 nucleotide sequence: TGTGCCACCTATAAGAGACAGGGCACTTCCTACGAGCAGTACTTC. The chain couples TRBV6-5 to TRBJ2-5; TRBD1 matches at 7 bases. Gene TRBJ2-7 matches the end of the DNA better, so the J call may be wrong. The length of the CDR3 is 15 residues. The germline CDR1 and CDR2 sequences are MNHEY and SVGAGI.

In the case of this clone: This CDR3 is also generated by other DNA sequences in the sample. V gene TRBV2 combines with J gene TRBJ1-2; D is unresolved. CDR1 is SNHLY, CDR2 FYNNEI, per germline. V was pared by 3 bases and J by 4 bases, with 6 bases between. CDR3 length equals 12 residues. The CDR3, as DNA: TGTGCCAGCAGTGACCGCGTCTATGGCTACACCTTC. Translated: CASSDRVYGYTF.

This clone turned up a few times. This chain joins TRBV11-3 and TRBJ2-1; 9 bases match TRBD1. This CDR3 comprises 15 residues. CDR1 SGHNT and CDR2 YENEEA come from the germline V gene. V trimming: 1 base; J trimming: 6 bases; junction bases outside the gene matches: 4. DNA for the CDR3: TGTGCCAGCAGCTTAGGGACAGGGGCGGTCAATGAGCAGTTCTTC. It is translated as CASSLGTGAVNEQFF.

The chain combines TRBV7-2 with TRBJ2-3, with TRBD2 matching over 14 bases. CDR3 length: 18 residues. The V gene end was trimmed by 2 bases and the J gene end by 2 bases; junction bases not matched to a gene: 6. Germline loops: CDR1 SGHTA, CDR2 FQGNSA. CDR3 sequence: CASSLRPGLAGDTDTQYF. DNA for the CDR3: TGTGCCAGCAGCTTAAGACCGGGACTAGCGGGAGACACAGATACGCAGTATTTT.

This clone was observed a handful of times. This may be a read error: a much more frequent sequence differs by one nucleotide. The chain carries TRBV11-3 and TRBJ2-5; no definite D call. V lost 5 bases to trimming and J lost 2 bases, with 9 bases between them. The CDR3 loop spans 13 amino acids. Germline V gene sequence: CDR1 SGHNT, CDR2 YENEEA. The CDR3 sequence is CASSPARQETQYF. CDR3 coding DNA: TGTGCCAGCAGCCCCGCCAGGCAAGAGACCCAGTACTTC.

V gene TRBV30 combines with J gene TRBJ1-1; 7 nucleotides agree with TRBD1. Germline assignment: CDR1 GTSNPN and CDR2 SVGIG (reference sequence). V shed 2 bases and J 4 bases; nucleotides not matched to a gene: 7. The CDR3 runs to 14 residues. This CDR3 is CAWSKRGLGTEAFF. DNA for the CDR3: TGTGCCTGGAGTAAAAGGGGGCTGGGCACTGAAGCTTTCTTT.

The CDR3 region has the DNA TGTGCCAGCAGTGTACAGGGAGTCGTGACAGATACGCAGTATTTT. Translation gives CASSVQGVVTDTQYF. The J gene is TRBJ2-3, the V gene TRBV6-1, with a possible D match to TRBD1 (6 bases). The CDR3 is 15 amino acids. Germline V gene data show CDR1 as MNHNS and CDR2 as SASEGT. V was trimmed by 4 bases and J by 3 bases, leaving 14 bases between them.

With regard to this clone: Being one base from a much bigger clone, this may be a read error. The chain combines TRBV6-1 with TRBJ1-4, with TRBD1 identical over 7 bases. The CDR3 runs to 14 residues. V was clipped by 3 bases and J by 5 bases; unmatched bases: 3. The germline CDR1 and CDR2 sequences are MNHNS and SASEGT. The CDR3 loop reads CASSDGTANEKLFF. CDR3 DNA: TGTGCCAGCAGTGACGGGACAGCGAATGAAAAACTGTTTTTT.